Sequencing of this TCR beta chain was carried out in a study of spatial heterogeneity in lung cancer. Study details: A total of under 80 untreated early-stage non-small cell lung cancer patients served as donors.

The time point here: blood at routine non-recurrence follow-up after resection. The input material, whole RNA from tumor, nontumor lung or frozen PBMC, was sequenced unsorted. Trimming shortened V by 6 bases and J by 5 bases, and 11 bases separated the two germline ends. CDR1 and CDR2 (germline): MNHEY, SVGAGI. This CDR3 has 13 amino acids. This clonotype is termed medium-sized. Using its own MiXCR run on the 5' RACE reads, TCRdb lists one record per CDR3 protein. The table shows under 30,000 distinct CDR3 sequences, with under 6.5% occurring only once. The origin of this receptor is a male donor with early-stage non-small cell lung cancer. The V gene is TRBV6-5, the J gene TRBJ2-1; tentatively, D is TRBD2 (6 bases). The material sequenced was PBMCs, taken at follow-up. CDR3 nucleotides: TGTGCCAGCAGACTAGCCACACACAATGAGCAGTTCTTC. Its protein product is CASRLATHNEQFF.